This T cell receptor (beta chain) was sequenced for a study of regulatory T cells in long-lasting Graves disease. CDR3 size: 16 residues. Germline-derived CDR1 and CDR2 are DFQATT and SNEGSKA (reference sequence). The V and J ends lost 3 bases and 3 bases, in that order; junction bases with no gene match: 8. This clonotype has ten or more counts. Combining iRepertoire HTBI primers with Arm-PCR of CDR3 regions, the authors built TCR beta libraries. Each CDR3 protein gets one entry after TCRdb re-called the multiplex PCR reads with MiXCR. The sample contains 240,000 or so distinct CDR3 sequences, roughly 21% of which appear only once. The time point was: newly diagnosed GD, antithyroid drugs for less than 3 months. Scientists built the TCR library using RNA that was extracted from PBMCs.

Specimen: peripheral blood mononuclear cells (PBMCs), collected at new diagnosis, from a patient treated with antithyroid drugs. The rearrangement joins TRBV20-1 to TRBJ2-7; 13 bases agree with TRBD2. The sequence came from a female donor with Graves disease. In DNA form, the CDR3 reads TGCAGTGCTAGTCAGGTGCGACTAGCGGGGGGCTACGAGCAGTACTTC. Translation: CSASQVRLAGGYEQYF.